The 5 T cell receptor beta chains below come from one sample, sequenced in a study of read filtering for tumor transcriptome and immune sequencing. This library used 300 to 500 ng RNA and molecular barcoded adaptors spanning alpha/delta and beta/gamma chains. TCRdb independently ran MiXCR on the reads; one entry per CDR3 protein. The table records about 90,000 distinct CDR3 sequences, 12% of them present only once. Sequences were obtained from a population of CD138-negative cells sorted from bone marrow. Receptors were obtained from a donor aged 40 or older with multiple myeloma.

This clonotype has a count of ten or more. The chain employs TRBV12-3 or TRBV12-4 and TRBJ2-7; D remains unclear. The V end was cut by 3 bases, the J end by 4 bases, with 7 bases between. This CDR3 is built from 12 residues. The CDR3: CASSFGGYEQYF. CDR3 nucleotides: TGTGCCAGCAGTTTTGGTGGGTACGAGCAGTACTTC.

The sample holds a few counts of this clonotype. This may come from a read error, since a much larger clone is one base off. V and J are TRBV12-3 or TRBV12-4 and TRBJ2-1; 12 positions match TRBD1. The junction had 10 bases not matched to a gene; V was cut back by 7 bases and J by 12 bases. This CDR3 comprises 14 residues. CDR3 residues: CASTPGTGGVGQFF. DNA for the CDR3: TGTGCCAGCACCCCCGGGACAGGGGGCGTTGGGCAGTTCTTC.

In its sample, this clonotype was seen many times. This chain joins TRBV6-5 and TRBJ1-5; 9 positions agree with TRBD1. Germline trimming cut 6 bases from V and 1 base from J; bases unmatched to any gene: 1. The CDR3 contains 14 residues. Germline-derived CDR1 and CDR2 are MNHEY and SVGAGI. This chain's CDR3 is CASRGTGSNQPQHF. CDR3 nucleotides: TGTGCCAGCAGAGGGACAGGGAGCAATCAGCCCCAGCATTTT.

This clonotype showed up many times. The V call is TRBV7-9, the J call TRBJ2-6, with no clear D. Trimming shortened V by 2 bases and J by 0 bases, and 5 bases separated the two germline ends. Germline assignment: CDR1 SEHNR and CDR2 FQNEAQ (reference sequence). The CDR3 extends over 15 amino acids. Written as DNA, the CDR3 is TGTGCCAGCAGCTTATATCCCTCTGGGGCCAACGTCCTGACTTTC. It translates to CASSLYPSGANVLTF.

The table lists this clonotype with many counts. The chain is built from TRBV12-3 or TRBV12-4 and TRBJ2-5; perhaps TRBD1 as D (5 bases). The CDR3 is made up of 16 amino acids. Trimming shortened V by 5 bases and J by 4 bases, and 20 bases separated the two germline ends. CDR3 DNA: TGTGCCAGCAGTCCCCGTGGGCAGGGCGGTCGAGAGACCCAGTACTTC. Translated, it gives CASSPRGQGGRETQYF.